One sample yielded the 12 T cell receptor beta chains listed below, sequenced in a study of T cell responses to AZD1222 COVID-19 vaccine. The assay was immunoSEQ multiplex PCR, and TCRdb's table has in-frame clones only and misses some. This table has about 120,000 clones, about 90% appearing once. The material sequenced was peripheral blood, taken on day 0 of AZD1222 vaccination. The receptors come from an adult in good health.

This clone was observed once. The chain carries TRBV28 and TRBJ2-3; 7 nucleotides line up with TRBD2. The CDR3 has 13 amino acids. J gave up 2 bases and V 11 bases, and 7 bases lay outside the gene matches. The V gene's germline CDR1 is MDHEN and CDR2 SYDVKM. CDR3 amino acids: CALRERSTDTQYF. CDR3 sequence (DNA): TGTGCCCTGCGGGAGAGGTCCACAGATACGCAGTATTTT.

The V call is TRBV19, the J call TRBJ2-1; unclear D gene. The CDR3 covers 15 residues. Germline V lookup: CDR1 LNHDA, CDR2 SQIVND (reference sequence). The V end lost 2 bases, the J end lost 5 bases, and 13 bases lay between the germline ends. CDR3 region: CASSIWRTDNNEQFF. In DNA form, the CDR3 reads TGTGCCAGTAGTATATGGCGGACCGACAACAATGAGCAGTTCTTC.

V is TRBV2 and J is TRBJ2-2; weak D call: TRBD1 (5 bases). Germline lookup yields CDR1 SNHLY and CDR2 FYNNEI. V lost 7 bases, J lost 1 base, and 13 bases lay in between. This CDR3 region has 15 residues. The CDR3 spells CASKLGALNTGELFF. DNA of the CDR3: TGTGCCAGCAAATTAGGGGCACTGAACACCGGGGAGCTGTTTTTT.

This clone was picked up one time. This rearrangement joins TRBV5-8 to TRBJ2-1, with D perhaps matching TRBD1 or TRBD2 (6 bases each). The V gene's germline CDR1 is SGHTS and CDR2 YDEGEE. Trimming took off 4 bases at V and 6 bases at J, with 20 bases between the two ends. The CDR3 runs to 16 residues. CDR3 bases: TGTGCCAGCAGCCTGCCTTTTGAGGGGGGACGCAATGAGCAGTTCTTC. Translating gives CASSLPFEGGRNEQFF.

The chain uses TRBV7-2 and TRBJ2-7; no firm D call. V lost 5 bases and J lost 0, with 8 bases in between. CDR3 length: 13 residues. CDR1 and CDR2 from the germline V gene are SGHTA and FQGNSA. The CDR3 loop reads CASSIGPSYEQYF. DNA of the CDR3: TGTGCCAGCAGCATCGGCCCCTCCTACGAGCAGTACTTC. Filled out from reference TRBV7-2 and TRBJ2-7, the complete variable domain reads GAGVSQSPSNKVTEKGKDVELRCDPISGHTALYWYRQSLGQGLEFLIYFQGNSAPDKSGLPSDRFSAERTGGSVSTLTIQRTQQEDSAVYLCASSIGPSYEQYFGPGTRLTVT.

The J gene is TRBJ2-3, the V gene TRBV6-5, with TRBD2 matching 7 bases. J gave up 0 bases and V 5 bases, and 2 bases lay outside the gene matches. CDR1 MNHEY and CDR2 SVGAGI come from the germline V gene. The CDR3 contains 14 residues. The CDR3 DNA reads TGTGCCAGCAGTAGCGGGACCAGCACAGATACGCAGTATTTT. It codes for CASSSGTSTDTQYF.

The chain carries TRBV30 and TRBJ2-2; 12 bases map to TRBD2. The V and J ends lost 2 bases and 4 bases, in that order; junction bases with no gene match: 17. The CDR3 is made up of 20 amino acids. Germline V CDR1 and CDR2: GTSNPN, SVGIG (reference sequence). CDR3 sequence (DNA): TGTGCCTGGAGTTCTCTCCGACGTAGTCTAGCGGGAGGGTTCACCGGGGAGCTGTTTTTT. It is translated as CAWSSLRRSLAGGFTGELFF.

The chain joins TRBV6-2 or TRBV6-3 to TRBJ2-1, with TRBD2 matching over 10 bases. CDR1 and CDR2 from the germline V gene are MNHEY and SVGEGT. V gave up 2 bases and J gave up 8 bases; unmatched junction bases: 12. The CDR3 covers 17 residues. The chain's CDR3 is CASSYRRASGSGYEQFF. CDR3 DNA: TGTGCCAGCAGTTACCGGCGGGCTAGCGGGAGTGGTTATGAGCAGTTCTTC.

About this clone itself: An end of the junction differs from the germline gene, which may be a read error. This chain links TRBV5-4 with TRBJ2-1; TRBD1 aligns across 9 bases. The germline V gene has CDR1 SGHNT and CDR2 YYREEE (reference sequence). The CDR3 has 17 amino acids. CDR3 protein: CASSLPFGTGSSNEQFF. CDR3 DNA: TGTGCCAGCAGCTTGCCCTTCGGGACAGGGTCCTCCAATGAGCAGTTCTTC.

The CDR3 loop reads CASSSAGPGAFF. DNA of the CDR3: TGTGCCAGTAGTTCCGCTGGCCCGGGGGCTTTCTTT. This chain connects TRBV19 to TRBJ1-1, with D unresolved. This CDR3 comprises 12 residues. With 5 bases removed from V and 11 bases from J, the gap between germline ends came to 15 bases. Germline V gene lookup returns CDR1 LNHDA and CDR2 SQIVND (reference sequence).

The chain recombines TRBV5-1 with TRBJ1-2; D uncertain. The CDR3 has 13 residues. Germline CDR1 and CDR2: SGHRS and YFSETQ. V lost 0 bases and J 4 bases, leaving 7 bases between the germline ends. The CDR3 sequence is CASSLENGYGYTF. CDR3 DNA: TGCGCCAGCAGCTTGGAAAATGGCTATGGCTACACCTTC.

The chain has TRBV9 and TRBJ2-3; TRBD1 matches at 7 bases. With 3 bases clipped from V and 3 bases from J, the junction kept 4 bases outside the gene matches. The CDR3 consists of 14 residues. Germline V lookup: CDR1 SGDLS, CDR2 YYNGEE. In DNA, the CDR3 is TGTGCCAGCAGCGGGACAGGCCTTACAGATACGCAGTATTTT. Encoded protein: CASSGTGLTDTQYF.